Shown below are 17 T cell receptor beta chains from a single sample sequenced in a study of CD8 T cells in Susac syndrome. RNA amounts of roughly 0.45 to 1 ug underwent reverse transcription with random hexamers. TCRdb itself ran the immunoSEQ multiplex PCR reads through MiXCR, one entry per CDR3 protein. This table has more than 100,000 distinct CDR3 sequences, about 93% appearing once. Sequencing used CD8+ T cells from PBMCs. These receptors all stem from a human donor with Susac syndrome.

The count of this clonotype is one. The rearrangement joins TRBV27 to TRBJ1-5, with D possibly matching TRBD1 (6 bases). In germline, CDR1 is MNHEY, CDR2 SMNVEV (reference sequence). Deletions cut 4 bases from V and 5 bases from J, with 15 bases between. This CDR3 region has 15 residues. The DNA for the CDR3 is TGTGCCAGCAGTTATGGTACAGGGAGTGATCAGCCCCAGCATTTT. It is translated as CASSYGTGSDQPQHF.

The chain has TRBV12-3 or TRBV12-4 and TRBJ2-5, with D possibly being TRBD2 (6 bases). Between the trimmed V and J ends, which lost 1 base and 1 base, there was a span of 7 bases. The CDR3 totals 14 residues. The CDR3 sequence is CASSLVGGQETQYF. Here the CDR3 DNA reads TGTGCCAGCAGTTTAGTCGGGGGCCAAGAGACCCAGTACTTC.

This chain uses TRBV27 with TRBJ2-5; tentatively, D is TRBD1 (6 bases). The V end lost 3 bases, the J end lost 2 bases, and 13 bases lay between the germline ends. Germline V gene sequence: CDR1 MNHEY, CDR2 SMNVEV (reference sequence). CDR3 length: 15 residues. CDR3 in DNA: TGTGCCAGCAGTTTCCAGGGGACATATCAAGAGACCCAGTACTTC. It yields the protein CASSFQGTYQETQYF.

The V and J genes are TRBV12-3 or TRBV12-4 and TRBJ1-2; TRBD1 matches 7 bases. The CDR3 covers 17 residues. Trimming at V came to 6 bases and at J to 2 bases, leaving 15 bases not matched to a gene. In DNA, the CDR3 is TGTGCCAGCAGCACAGGGACAGCCTATTCCCCCAACTATGGCTACACCTTC. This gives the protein CASSTGTAYSPNYGYTF.

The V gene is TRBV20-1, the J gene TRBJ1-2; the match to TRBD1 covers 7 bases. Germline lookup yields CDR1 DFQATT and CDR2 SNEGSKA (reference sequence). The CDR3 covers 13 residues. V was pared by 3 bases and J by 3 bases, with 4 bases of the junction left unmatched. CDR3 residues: CSASDGQDYGYTF. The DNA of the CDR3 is TGCAGTGCTAGCGACGGACAGGACTATGGCTACACCTTC.

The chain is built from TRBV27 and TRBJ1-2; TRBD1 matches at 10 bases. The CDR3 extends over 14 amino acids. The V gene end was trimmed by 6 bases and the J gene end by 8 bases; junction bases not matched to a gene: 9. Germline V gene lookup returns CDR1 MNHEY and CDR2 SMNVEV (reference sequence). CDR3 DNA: TGTGCCAGCAGGGTGACAGGGGGCGCCGAGGGCTACACCTTC. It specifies CASRVTGGAEGYTF.

The CDR3 sequence is CASSLSFGTSGGSSYEQYF. DNA for the CDR3: TGTGCCAGCAGTTTATCTTTTGGGACTAGCGGGGGAAGCTCCTACGAGCAGTACTTC. This rearrangement joins TRBV27 to TRBJ2-7, with 14 bases lining up with TRBD2. With 0 bases clipped from V and 0 bases from J, the junction kept 7 bases outside the gene matches. CDR1 and CDR2 (germline): MNHEY, SMNVEV (reference sequence). The CDR3 totals 19 residues.

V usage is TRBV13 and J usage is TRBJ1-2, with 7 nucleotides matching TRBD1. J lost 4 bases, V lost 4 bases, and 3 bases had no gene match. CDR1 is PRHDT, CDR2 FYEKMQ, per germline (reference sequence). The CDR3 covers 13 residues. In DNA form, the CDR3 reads TGTGCCAGCAGCTCGCGGGACAGCTATGGCTACACCTTC. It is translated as CASSSRDSYGYTF.

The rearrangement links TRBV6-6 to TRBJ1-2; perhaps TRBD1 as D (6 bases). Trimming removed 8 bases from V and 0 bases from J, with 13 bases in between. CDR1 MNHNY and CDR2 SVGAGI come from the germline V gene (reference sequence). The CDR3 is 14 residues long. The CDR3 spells CASSDRTSNYGYTF. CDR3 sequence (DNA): TGTGCCAGCTCGGACAGAACCTCTAACTATGGCTACACCTTC.

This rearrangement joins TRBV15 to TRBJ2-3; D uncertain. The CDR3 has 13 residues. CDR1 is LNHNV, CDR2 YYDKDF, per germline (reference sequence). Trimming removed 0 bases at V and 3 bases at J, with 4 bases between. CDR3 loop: CATSRDGTDTQYF. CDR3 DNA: TGTGCCACCAGCAGAGATGGGACAGATACGCAGTATTTT.

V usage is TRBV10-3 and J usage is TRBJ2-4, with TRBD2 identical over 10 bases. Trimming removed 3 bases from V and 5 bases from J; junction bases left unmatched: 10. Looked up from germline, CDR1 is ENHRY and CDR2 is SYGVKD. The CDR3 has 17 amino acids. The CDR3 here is CAISDTSGGAPQNIQYF. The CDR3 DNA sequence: TGTGCCATCAGTGATACAAGCGGGGGGGCCCCACAAAACATTCAGTACTTC.

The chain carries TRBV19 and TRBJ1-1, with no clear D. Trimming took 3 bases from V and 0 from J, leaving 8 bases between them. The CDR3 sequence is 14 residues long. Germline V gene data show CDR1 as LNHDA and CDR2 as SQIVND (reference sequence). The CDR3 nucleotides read TGTGCCAGTAGTATTCAGGTCATGAACACTGAAGCTTTCTTT. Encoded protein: CASSIQVMNTEAFF.

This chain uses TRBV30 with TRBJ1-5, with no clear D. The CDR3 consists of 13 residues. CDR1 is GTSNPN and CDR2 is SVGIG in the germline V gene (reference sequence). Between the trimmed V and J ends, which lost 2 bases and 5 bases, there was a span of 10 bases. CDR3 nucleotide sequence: TGTGCCTGGAGTCCCTCCATTGATCAGCCCCAGCATTTT. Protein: CAWSPSIDQPQHF.

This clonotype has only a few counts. The CDR3 loop reads CASSSRLAGGYEQYF. CDR3 nucleotide sequence: TGTGCCAGCAGTTCTCGACTAGCGGGGGGCTACGAGCAGTACTTC. The chain uses TRBV27 and TRBJ2-7; 13 bases line up with TRBD2. The CDR3 contains 15 residues. V was clipped by 4 bases and J by 3 bases; unmatched bases: 3. In germline, CDR1 is MNHEY, CDR2 SMNVEV (reference sequence).

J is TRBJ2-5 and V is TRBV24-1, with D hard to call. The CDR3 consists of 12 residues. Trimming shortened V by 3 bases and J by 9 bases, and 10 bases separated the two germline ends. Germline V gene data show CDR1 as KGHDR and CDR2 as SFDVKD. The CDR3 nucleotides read TGTGCCACCAGTGATGGGATGGGGTCCCAGTACTTC. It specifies CATSDGMGSQYF.

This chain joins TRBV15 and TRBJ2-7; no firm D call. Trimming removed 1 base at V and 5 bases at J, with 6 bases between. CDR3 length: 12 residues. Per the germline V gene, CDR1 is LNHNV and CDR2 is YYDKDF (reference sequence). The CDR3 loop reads CATSRVQNEQYF. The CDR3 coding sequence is TGTGCCACCAGCAGAGTTCAAAACGAGCAGTACTTC. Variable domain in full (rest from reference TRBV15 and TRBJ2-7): DAMVIQNPRYQVTQFGKPVTLSCSQTLNHNVMYWYQQKSSQAPKLLFHYYDKDFNNEADTPDNFQSRRPNTSFCFLDIRSPGLGDTAMYLCATSRVQNEQYFGPGTRLTVT.

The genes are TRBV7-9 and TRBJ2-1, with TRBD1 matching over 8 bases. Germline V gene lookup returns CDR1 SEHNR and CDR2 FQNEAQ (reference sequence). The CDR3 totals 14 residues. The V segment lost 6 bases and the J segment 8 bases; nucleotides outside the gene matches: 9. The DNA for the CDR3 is TGTGCCAGCAGTTATAAGGACAGGGCTGATGAGCAGTTCTTC. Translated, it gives CASSYKDRADEQFF. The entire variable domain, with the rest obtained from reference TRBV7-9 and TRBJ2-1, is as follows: DTGVSQNPRHKITKRGQNVTFRCDPISEHNRLYWYRQTLGQGPEFLTYFQNEAQLEKSRLLSDRFSAERPKGSFSTLEIQRTEQGDSAMYLCASSYKDRADEQFFGPGTRLTVL.